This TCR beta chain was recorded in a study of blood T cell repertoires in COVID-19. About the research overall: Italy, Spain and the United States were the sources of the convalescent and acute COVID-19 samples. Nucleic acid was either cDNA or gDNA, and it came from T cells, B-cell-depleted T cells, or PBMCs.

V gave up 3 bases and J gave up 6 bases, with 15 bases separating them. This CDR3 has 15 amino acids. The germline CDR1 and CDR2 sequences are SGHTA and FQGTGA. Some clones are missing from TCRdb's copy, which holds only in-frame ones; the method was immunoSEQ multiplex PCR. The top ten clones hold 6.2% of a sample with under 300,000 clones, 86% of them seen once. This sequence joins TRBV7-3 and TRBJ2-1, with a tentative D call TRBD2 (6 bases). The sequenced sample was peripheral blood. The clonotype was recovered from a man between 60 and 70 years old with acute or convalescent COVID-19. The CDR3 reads CASSLEGQDINEQFF. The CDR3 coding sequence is TGTGCCAGCAGCTTGGAGGGCCAGGATATCAATGAGCAGTTCTTC. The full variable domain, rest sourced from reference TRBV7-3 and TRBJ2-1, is GAGVSQTPSNKVTEKGKYVELRCDPISGHTALYWYRQSLGQGPEFLIYFQGTGAADDSGLPNDRFFAVRPEGSVSTLKIQRTERGDSAVYLCASSLEGQDINEQFFGPGTRLTVL.